The subject of this entry is one TCR beta chain. The data are from a study of T cells in Graves' hyperthyroidism and ophthalmopathy. TCR beta CDR3 region amplification was performed from RNA transcripts. With the HTBI primer set, the TCR CDR3 went through a first round of RT-PCR. TCRdb re-called the multiplex PCR reads with MiXCR, one entry per CDR3 protein. The sample records roughly 280,000 distinct CDR3 sequences, 20% to 25% being singletons. Germline V gives CDR1 MNHEY, CDR2 SMNVEV (reference sequence). The CDR3 sequence is 17 residues long. Losses at the gene ends were 0 bases for V and 0 bases for J; bases not matched to a gene: 2.

This sequence was found in a man aged 25 to 40 with Graves' ophthalmopathy. This chain links TRBV27 with TRBJ2-6; 7 bases fit TRBD2. The sample taken for sequencing was blood. The DNA for the CDR3 is TGTGCCAGCAGTTTATCCGGGGAGGGCTCTGGGGCCAACGTCCTGACTTTC. Amino acids: CASSLSGEGSGANVLTF. The whole variable domain, filled in from reference TRBV27 and TRBJ2-6, reads EAQVTQNPRYLITVTGKKLTVTCSQNMNHEYMSWYRQDPGLGLRQIYYSMNVEVTDKGDVPEGYKVSRKEKRNFPLILESPSPNQTSLYFCASSLSGEGSGANVLTFGAGSRLTVL.